The 5 T cell receptor beta chains listed next were all sequenced from one sample in a study of cytomegalovirus exposure and HLA in healthy donors. Both 60 Vbeta primers and 13 Jbeta primers went into the PCR. TCRdb's copy holds only in-frame clones and misses some; the assay was immunoSEQ multiplex PCR. The sample yields tens of thousands of clones, approximately 80% seen once. The material sequenced was PBMCs. Receptors originate from a man between 45 and 60 years old in good health and CMV-seropositive.

A few counts support this clone. The chain uses TRBV19 and TRBJ2-5, with TRBD1 identical over 7 bases. Trimming removed 3 bases from V and 3 bases from J; junction bases left unmatched: 1. Germline-derived CDR1 and CDR2 are LNHDA and SQIVND (reference sequence). The CDR3 is 13 residues long. The CDR3 nucleotides are TGTGCCAGTAGTATTACAGGGGAAGAGACCCAGTACTTC. This sequence encodes CASSITGEETQYF.

V is TRBV30 and J is TRBJ2-7; 7 bases fit TRBD2. The CDR3 spans 13 residues. Germline CDR1 GTSNPN, CDR2 SVGIG (reference sequence). Germline trimming cut 3 bases from V and 4 bases from J; bases unmatched to any gene: 6. CDR3 protein: CAWRGGRSYEQYF. Written as DNA, the CDR3 is TGTGCCTGGAGGGGCGGGAGATCGTACGAGCAGTACTTC.

This chain links TRBV5-4 with TRBJ1-5, with a possible D match to TRBD1 (5 bases). CDR1 and CDR2 (germline): SGHNT, YYREEE (reference sequence). The ends were cut back, 4 bases at V and 3 bases at J, with 17 bases in the middle. This CDR3 spans 16 amino acids. Here the CDR3 reads CASSQDLGGFNQPQHF. The CDR3 DNA sequence: TGTGCCAGCAGCCAAGATTTGGGGGGGTTCAATCAGCCCCAGCATTTT.

The rearrangement joins TRBV19 to TRBJ2-1, with 11 nucleotides matching TRBD2. Trimming removed 7 bases from V and 5 bases from J; junction bases left unmatched: 7. This CDR3 is built from 15 residues. Per the germline V gene, CDR1 is LNHDA and CDR2 is SQIVND (reference sequence). The CDR3 reads CASTASGRPNNEQFF. The CDR3 DNA sequence: TGTGCCAGTACTGCTAGCGGGAGGCCAAACAATGAGCAGTTCTTC.

The rearrangement joins TRBV5-4 to TRBJ2-1; 14 bases are a match to TRBD2. From germline, CDR1 is SGHNT and CDR2 YYREEE (reference sequence). Trimming at V came to 0 bases and at J to 14 bases, leaving 4 bases not matched to a gene. The CDR3 extends over 14 amino acids. The CDR3 sequence is CASSLDGLAGGEFF. The CDR3, as DNA: TGTGCCAGCAGCTTGGATGGACTAGCGGGAGGAGAGTTCTTC.